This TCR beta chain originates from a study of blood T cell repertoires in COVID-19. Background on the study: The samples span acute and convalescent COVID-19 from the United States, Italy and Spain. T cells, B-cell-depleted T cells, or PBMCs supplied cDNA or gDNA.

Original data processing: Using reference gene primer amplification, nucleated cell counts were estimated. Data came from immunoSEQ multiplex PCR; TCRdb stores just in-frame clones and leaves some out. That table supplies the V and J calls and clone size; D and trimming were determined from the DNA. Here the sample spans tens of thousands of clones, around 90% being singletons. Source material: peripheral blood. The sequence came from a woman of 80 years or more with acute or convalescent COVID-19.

CDR3 nucleotide sequence: TGTGCCAGCAGCCTTAGTCAGACAGGGAAGGGCAATCAGCCCCAGCATTTT. This translates into CASSLSQTGKGNQPQHF. V usage is TRBV7-2 and J usage is TRBJ1-5; 7 nucleotides line up with TRBD1. Germline assignment: CDR1 SGHTA and CDR2 FQGNSA. V gave up 5 bases and J gave up 2 bases; unmatched junction bases: 12. The CDR3 is 17 amino acids.